Shown below are 25 T cell receptor beta chains from a single sample sequenced in a study of monozygotic twins with inflammatory bowel disease. TCRdb reanalyzed the 5' RACE reads, giving one entry per CDR3 protein sequence and no DNA. The sample spans over 110,000 distinct CDR3 sequences; the ten largest clones claim less than 2.5%. The sample was blood. All receptors derive from a human donor with ulcerative colitis or Crohn's disease, or a healthy co-twin of an affected twin (not recorded which).

CDR3 sequence reads: CAIDHRGSSYEQYF. This chain uses TRBV2 with TRBJ2-7; TCRdb outputs TRBD1, but without DNA this stays unchecked. Germline CDR1 SNHLY, CDR2 FYNNEI. This CDR3 contains 14 residues.

J is TRBJ1-6 and V is TRBV18; TCRdb gives TRBD1 as the D gene, but with no DNA this cannot be confirmed. Looked up from germline, CDR1 is KGHSH and CDR2 is LQKENI. The CDR3 extends over 16 amino acids. The CDR3 protein is CASSPPEQGRNSPLHF. Combining the CDR3 with reference TRBV18 and TRBJ1-6 gives the whole variable domain NAGVMQNPRHLVRRRGQEARLRCSPMKGHSHVYWYRQLPEEGLKFMVYLQKENIIDESGMPKERFSAEFPKEGPSILRIQQVVRGDSAAYFCASSPPEQGRNSPLHFGNGTRLTVT.

This chain joins TRBV6-5 and TRBJ2-2; TCRdb selects TRBD2, and the lack of DNA leaves this call unchecked. CDR3 length: 16 residues. Per germline, CDR1 MNHEY and CDR2 SVGAGI. The CDR3: CASSYPSDGNTGELFF.

The CDR3 spells CASSLVVGLNEQFF. The chain employs TRBV7-2 and TRBJ2-1. Germline CDR1 and CDR2: SGHTA and FQGNSA. The length of the CDR3 is 14 residues.

The chain uses TRBV29-1 and TRBJ2-7; TCRdb outputs TRBD1, but without DNA this stays unchecked. The CDR3 is made up of 14 amino acids. Germline CDR1 SQVTM, CDR2 ANQGSEA. CDR3 region: CSVEKGQGGPEQYF.

The chain couples TRBV6-1 to TRBJ1-4; TCRdb names TRBD1, which stays unverified in the absence of DNA. CDR1 and CDR2 (germline): MNHNS, SASEGT. This CDR3 has 14 amino acids. The chain's CDR3 is CASSLRVANEKLFF.

The CDR3 is CASMDRGINNEQFF. This chain joins TRBV5-1 and TRBJ2-1; TCRdb proposes TRBD1, but this gene call is untestable without DNA. The CDR3 is made up of 14 amino acids. Germline CDR1 reads SGHRS; CDR2 reads YFSETQ.

The chain recombines TRBV5-1 with TRBJ2-3; TCRdb names TRBD1, which stays unverified in the absence of DNA. This CDR3 spans 16 amino acids. Germline V gene data show CDR1 as SGHRS and CDR2 as YFSETQ. The chain's CDR3 is CASSSNTGFRTDTQYF.

The chain uses TRBV7-2 and TRBJ2-3; TCRdb names TRBD2, which stays unverified in the absence of DNA. Looked up from germline, CDR1 is SGHTA and CDR2 is FQGNSA. The CDR3 runs to 15 residues. CDR3 sequence reads: CASSRGGRWGDTQYF. Complete variable domain (other parts from reference TRBV7-2 and TRBJ2-3): GAGVSQSPSNKVTEKGKDVELRCDPISGHTALYWYRQSLGQGLEFLIYFQGNSAPDKSGLPSDRFSAERTGGSVSTLTIQRTQQEDSAVYLCASSRGGRWGDTQYFGPGTRLTVL.

This rearrangement joins TRBV7-6 to TRBJ1-6. From germline, CDR1 is SGHVS and CDR2 FNYEAQ. The CDR3 is 15 residues long. The CDR3: CASSSYGSGNSPLHF. Complete variable domain (other parts from reference TRBV7-6 and TRBJ1-6): GAGVSQSPRYKVTKRGQDVALRCDPISGHVSLYWYRQALGQGPEFLTYFNYEAQQDKSGLPNDRFSAERPEGSISTLTIQRTEQRDSAMYRCASSSYGSGNSPLHFGNGTRLTVT.

The chain employs TRBV20-1 and TRBJ1-2; absent DNA, TCRdb's TRBD1 call cannot be checked. From germline, CDR1 is DFQATT and CDR2 SNEGSKA (reference sequence). The CDR3 consists of 12 residues. The CDR3 sequence is CSPDRGGDGYTF.

The CDR3 loop is CASSVSGQDDSPLHF. This chain joins TRBV9 and TRBJ1-6; absent DNA, TCRdb's TRBD1 call cannot be checked. This CDR3 has 15 amino acids. Germline V gene lookup returns CDR1 SGDLS and CDR2 YYNGEE.

The V call is TRBV7-3, the J call TRBJ2-3; the D call of TRBD2 rests on TCRdb alone, since no DNA is present to check it. The germline gives CDR1 SGHTA, CDR2 FQGTGA. This CDR3 contains 15 residues. CDR3 in amino acids: CASSLSASGGYTQYF.

The chain carries TRBV5-5 and TRBJ1-2; TCRdb picks TRBD1, but there is no DNA to check that call. Germline V lookup: CDR1 SGHKS, CDR2 YYEKEE (reference sequence). The CDR3 runs to 15 residues. CDR3 sequence: CASSKQQGGDYGYTF.

This CDR3 reads CASSPLLTSGGETQYF. V and J are TRBV9 and TRBJ2-5; TCRdb proposes TRBD2, but this gene call is untestable without DNA. The germline CDR1 and CDR2 sequences are SGDLS and YYNGEE. This CDR3 spans 16 amino acids.

This chain links TRBV11-2 with TRBJ2-6; the TRBD1 assignment by TCRdb is unverifiable without DNA. This CDR3 has 16 amino acids. Germline lookup yields CDR1 SGHAT and CDR2 FQNNGV. Here the CDR3 reads CASSLGGGRGANVLTF.

The rearrangement links TRBV7-2 to TRBJ2-2; the D call of TRBD2 rests on TCRdb alone, since no DNA is present to check it. The CDR3 is 14 amino acids. Germline values: CDR1 SGHTA, CDR2 FQGNSA. CDR3 region: CASSRRTAVGELFF.

The J gene is TRBJ2-5, the V gene TRBV7-2; TCRdb outputs TRBD2, but without DNA this stays unchecked. The CDR3 has 15 residues. Germline lookup yields CDR1 SGHTA and CDR2 FQGNSA. CDR3 sequence reads: CASSSKRGVQETQYF.

The chain links TRBV20-1 to TRBJ2-3; TCRdb's D call of TRBD1 is untestable without DNA. There are 15 residues in the CDR3. Germline CDR1 reads DFQATT; CDR2 reads SNEGSKA (reference sequence). The CDR3 loop is CSARDQTGPADTQYF.

This chain connects TRBV11-2 to TRBJ1-5; absent DNA, TCRdb's TRBD1 call cannot be checked. This CDR3 contains 17 residues. Germline lookup yields CDR1 SGHAT and CDR2 FQNNGV. The CDR3 here is CASSRGGQGPLNQPQHF.

CDR3 protein: CATSGISGASTDTQYF. The chain employs TRBV24-1 and TRBJ2-3; the D gene TCRdb calls, TRBD2, cannot be checked with no DNA. Germline V gene sequence: CDR1 KGHDR, CDR2 SFDVKD. CDR3 size: 16 residues.

The V call is TRBV4-3, the J call TRBJ1-4; there is no DNA to check the TCRdb D call of TRBD1. This CDR3 comprises 15 residues. From germline, CDR1 is LGHNA and CDR2 YSLEER. This CDR3 reads CASSQMKDRGEKLFF.

J is TRBJ1-1 and V is TRBV18; TCRdb indicates TRBD1, and absent DNA this call remains unverified. From germline, CDR1 is KGHSH and CDR2 LQKENI. This CDR3 spans 11 amino acids. The CDR3 sequence is CASSVGQPAFF.

The rearrangement joins TRBV20-1 to TRBJ1-1. Germline V gives CDR1 DFQATT, CDR2 SNEGSKA (reference sequence). The CDR3 sequence is 14 residues long. CDR3 in amino acids: CSARVYPMNTEAFF.

The chain uses TRBV14 and TRBJ2-1; TCRdb names TRBD2, which stays unverified in the absence of DNA. The CDR3 totals 15 residues. The germline V gene has CDR1 SGHDN and CDR2 FVKESK. The CDR3 reads CASSHRDYPPAQQFF.